This T cell receptor (beta chain) stems from a study of CD8 T cells in ankylosing spondylitis. Trimming removed 5 bases from V and 8 bases from J, with 18 bases in between. This CDR3 is built from 14 residues. CDR1 and CDR2 from the germline V gene are SGHTA and FQGTGA. TCRdb reprocessed the 5' RACE reads via MiXCR and lists one record per CDR3 protein. The repertoire includes approximately 300,000 distinct CDR3 sequences, 20% of them detected once, and 7.5% to 9.5% sits in the top ten. The sequencing sample was made of blood, either unsorted or a sorted T cell fraction (not recorded which). This chain uses TRBV7-3 with TRBJ2-5; D remains unclear. This sequence was found in a male donor with ankylosing spondylitis or in good health (not recorded which). The CDR3 reads CASSLKDVSGTQYF. The CDR3 DNA sequence: TGTGCCAGCAGCCTCAAGGACGTCTCAGGAACCCAGTACTTC. The full variable domain, its missing parts supplied by reference TRBV7-3 and TRBJ2-5, is GAGVSQTPSNKVTEKGKYVELRCDPISGHTALYWYRQSLGQGPEFLIYFQGTGAADDSGLPNDRFFAVRPEGSVSTLKIQRTERGDSAVYLCASSLKDVSGTQYFGPGTRLLVL.